The rows below give T cell receptor beta chains drawn from one sample of a study of blood T cell repertoires in COVID-19. Repertoires were generated with immunoSEQ multiplex PCR, while TCRdb's copy carries only in-frame clones and drops some. The sample lists tens of thousands of clones, approximately 82% seen once, with around 4.9% in the top ten. Sequencing was done on a sample of peripheral blood. The receptors shown here come from a human donor in a cohort sampled during active COVID-19. Both conserved end residues are part of each CDR3. D genes are given only for firm matches. Expanded clones get a size class; other rows say once, few or many, or leave the size out.

size	D	J	V	DNA	CDR3
.	.	TRBJ1-1	TRBV2	TGTGCCAGCATTAGCCTAGGACAATCTGGGGCTGAAGCTTTCTTT	CASISLGQSGAEAFF
.	.	TRBJ1-6	TRBV5-1	TGCGCCAGCAGCTTTTCTCAGGGCTTCTCCTATAATTCACCCCTCCACTTT	CASSFSQGFSYNSPLHF
.	TRBD1	TRBJ2-7	TRBV2	TGTGCCACCGGGACAGGGGCGGGCTACGAGCAGTACTTC	CATGTGAGYEQYF
.	TRBD1	TRBJ2-1	TRBV29-1	TGCAGCGCCGCAGGGGGCAGGAATGAGCAGTTCTTC	CSAAGGRNEQFF
.	.	TRBJ1-3	TRBV2	TGTGCCAGCAGTGGGCCGTACTCTGGAAACACCATATATTTT	CASSGPYSGNTIYF
.	TRBD1	TRBJ2-5	TRBV18	TGTGCCAGCTCAACCGGGACAGTTCAAGAGACCCAGTACTTC	CASSTGTVQETQYF
once	.	TRBJ1-4	TRBV11-2	TGTGCCAGCAGCTTAGCACTTGCAACTAATGAAAAACTGTTTTTT	CASSLALATNEKLFF
.	.	TRBJ2-5	TRBV11-2	TGTGCCAGCAGCTTAGGACCACTAGCCCCAGAGACCCAGTACTTC	CASSLGPLAPETQYF
.	.	TRBJ2-2	TRBV20-1	TGCAGTGCCCCAAGGGGCGGGGAGCTGTTTTTT	CSAPRGGELFF
few	.	TRBJ2-3	TRBV4-1	TGCGCCAGCAGCCAGGGCGGACTCACTCCCTTCGATACGCAGTATTTT	CASSQGGLTPFDTQYF
.	TRBD2	TRBJ2-3	TRBV5-1	TGCGCCAGCAGCTTGACTTTAGCGGGGGGGAATTCAGATACGCAGTATTTT	CASSLTLAGGNSDTQYF
once	.	TRBJ2-1	TRBV20-1	TGCAGTGCTTCCCGGAATGAGCAGTTCTTC	CSASRNEQFF
.	.	TRBJ2-1	TRBV19	TGTGCCAGTAACTCCCCTAGCGCTGCGTACAATGAGCAGTTCTTC	CASNSPSAAYNEQFF
.	.	TRBJ1-4	TRBV19	TGTGCCAGTAGTCCACGCGGGGGAGGGACGGCTAATGAAAAACTGTTTTTT	CASSPRGGGTANEKLFF
.	TRBD2	TRBJ2-3	TRBV3-1/TRBV3-2	TGTGCCAGCAGCCAAAAGGGTGGCGGGGGTCGGGGATTGGATACGCAGTATTTT	CASSQKGGGGRGLDTQYF
.	TRBD2	TRBJ2-3	TRBV5-4	TGTGCCAGCAGCTTGGGCGGGGGAGCAGATACGCAGTATTTT	CASSLGGGADTQYF
once	.	TRBJ2-3	TRBV29-1	TGCAGCGTTGTCCTAGGGGGTAGCACAGATACGCAGTATTTT	CSVVLGGSTDTQYF
.	.	TRBJ1-1	TRBV6-5	TGTGCCAGCAGTTACTTAGGGAGCGCGCCAATCTTT	CASSYLGSAPIF
.	.	TRBJ2-7	TRBV23-1	TGCGCCAGCAGCCCCAGTGGACAGCACACTATTTACGAGCAGTACTTC	CASSPSGQHTIYEQYF
.	TRBD2	TRBJ2-7	TRBV19	TGTGCCAGTAGTAAAGAGCGGGGGGGCCCGTTCGAGCAGTACTTC	CASSKERGGPFEQYF
once	TRBD2	TRBJ2-7	TRBV7-8	TGTGCCAGCAGCCCGGGACTAGCGGGGGTATTTTCCTACGAGCAGTACTTC	CASSPGLAGVFSYEQYF
.	TRBD1	TRBJ1-6	TRBV18	TGTGCCAGCTCACCGGGGGGACAGGGGGCTAGATCACCCCTCCACTTT	CASSPGGQGARSPLHF
.	.	TRBJ2-3	TRBV27	TGTGCCAGCAGTTTACGACACAGTTTGCCCACCCCGTTCCCCAACCCCTACACAGATACGCAGTATTTT	CASSLRHSLPTPFPNPYTDTQYF
.	TRBD2	TRBJ2-3	TRBV6-4	TGTGCCAGCACCACAAACGGACTAGTAACAGATACGCAGTATTTT	CASTTNGLVTDTQYF
.	.	TRBJ1-3	TRBV7-2	TGTGCCAGCAGCTTCACAGGGACTGGAAACACCATATATTTT	CASSFTGTGNTIYF
once	.	TRBJ1-2	TRBV5-1	TGCGCCAGCAGCTGGCCGACAGGACGTGGTAGTTATCCTCCTCCCACCTTC	CASSWPTGRGSYPPPTF
few	.	TRBJ2-7	TRBV4-2	TGTGCCAGCAGCCAAGAGCCGGTGACGGGCGAGCAGTACTTC	CASSQEPVTGEQYF
.	.	TRBJ2-6	TRBV18	TGTGCCAGCTCACCACGAACAGGGTTTGGGGCCAACGTCCTGACTTTC	CASSPRTGFGANVLTF
few	TRBD1	TRBJ1-5	TRBV10-3	TGTGCCATCAGTGACGACAGGGTTGGGCCCCAGCATTTT	CAISDDRVGPQHF
.	.	TRBJ2-1	TRBV14	TGTGCCAGCAGCCCTCTGACAGCCTTCTCCTACAATGAGCAGTTCTTC	CASSPLTAFSYNEQFF
.	.	TRBJ1-2	TRBV4-1	TGCGCCAGCAGCCAAGGTTGGCCGCTGAGGAAAGGCTACACCTTC	CASSQGWPLRKGYTF
once	.	TRBJ1-1	TRBV3-1/TRBV3-2	TGTGCCAGCAGCCAAGTCGGGAACACTGAAGCTTTCTTT	CASSQVGNTEAFF